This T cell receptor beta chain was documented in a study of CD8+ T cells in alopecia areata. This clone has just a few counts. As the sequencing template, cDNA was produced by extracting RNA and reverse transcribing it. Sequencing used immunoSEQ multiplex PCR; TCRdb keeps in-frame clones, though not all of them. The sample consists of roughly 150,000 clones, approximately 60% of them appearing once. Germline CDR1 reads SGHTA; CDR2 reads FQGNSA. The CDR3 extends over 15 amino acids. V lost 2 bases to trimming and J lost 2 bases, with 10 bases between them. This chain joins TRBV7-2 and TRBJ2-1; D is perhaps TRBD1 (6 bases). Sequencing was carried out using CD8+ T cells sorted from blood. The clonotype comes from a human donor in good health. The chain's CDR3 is CASSLTTGPYNEQFF. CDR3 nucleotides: TGTGCCAGCAGCTTAACGACAGGACCCTACAATGAGCAGTTCTTC.